The clone carrying this T cell receptor beta chain was found once. As yet, its antigen is unknown. This specimen belongs to a study of T cell responses to AZD1222 COVID-19 vaccine. Whole-study results and caveats: The breadth and depth of Spike-specific TCRs increased once two AZD1222 doses had been given. Clonal diversity may have been underestimated, and the donors were mostly white British, with more females than males.

The CDR3 sequence is 13 residues long. Germline loops: CDR1 LNHDA, CDR2 SQIVND (reference sequence). V was pared by 7 bases and J by 6 bases, with 13 bases between. Profiling relied on immunoSEQ multiplex PCR, and the TCRdb table lists in-frame clones only, not all of them. Of nearly 90,000 clones detected, 85% to 90% appear once; the ten largest clones hold over 9%. The sample here was peripheral blood, taken on day 0 of MenACWY control vaccination. The sequence was collected from an adult in good health. The rearrangement joins TRBV19 to TRBJ1-5; no clear D gene. The CDR3 loop is CASTLWPGQPQHF. The CDR3 DNA is TGTGCCAGTACCCTTTGGCCGGGTCAGCCCCAGCATTTT.